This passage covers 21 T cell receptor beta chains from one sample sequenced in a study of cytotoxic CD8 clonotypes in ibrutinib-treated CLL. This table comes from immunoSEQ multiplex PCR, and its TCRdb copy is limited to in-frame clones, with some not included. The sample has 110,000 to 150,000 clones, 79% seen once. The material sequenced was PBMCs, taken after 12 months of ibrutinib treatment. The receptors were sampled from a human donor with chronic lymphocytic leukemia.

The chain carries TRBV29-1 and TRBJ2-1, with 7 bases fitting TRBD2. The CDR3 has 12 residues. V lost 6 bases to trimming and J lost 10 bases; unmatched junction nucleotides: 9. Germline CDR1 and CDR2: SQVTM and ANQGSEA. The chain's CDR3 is CSVVKTSDEQFF. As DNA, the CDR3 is TGCAGCGTAGTGAAAACTAGCGACGAGCAGTTCTTC.

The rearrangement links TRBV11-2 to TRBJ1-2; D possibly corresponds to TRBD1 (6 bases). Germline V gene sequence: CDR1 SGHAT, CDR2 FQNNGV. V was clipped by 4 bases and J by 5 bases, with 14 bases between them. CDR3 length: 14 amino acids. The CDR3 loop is CASSSLQGWYGYTF. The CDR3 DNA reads TGTGCCAGCAGCTCGCTACAGGGATGGTATGGCTACACCTTC.

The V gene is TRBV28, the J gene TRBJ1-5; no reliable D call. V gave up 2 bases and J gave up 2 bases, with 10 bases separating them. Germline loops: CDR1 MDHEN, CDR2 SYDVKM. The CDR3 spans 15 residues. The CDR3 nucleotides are TGTGCCAGCAGTTTACCCCCGGAGGGCAATCAGCCCCAGCATTTT. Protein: CASSLPPEGNQPQHF.

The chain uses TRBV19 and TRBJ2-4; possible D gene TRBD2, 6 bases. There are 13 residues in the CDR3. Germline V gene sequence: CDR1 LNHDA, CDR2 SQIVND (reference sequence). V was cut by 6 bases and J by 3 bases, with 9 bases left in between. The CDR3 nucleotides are TGTGCCAGTAGCGCCGGGGGCAAAAACATTCAGTACTTC. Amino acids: CASSAGGKNIQYF.

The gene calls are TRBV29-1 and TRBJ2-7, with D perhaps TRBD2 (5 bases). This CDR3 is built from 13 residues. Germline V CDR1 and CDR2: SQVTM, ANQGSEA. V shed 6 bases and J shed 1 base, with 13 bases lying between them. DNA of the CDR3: TGCAGCGTGGTGACGGACTGGTCCTACGAGCAGTACTTC. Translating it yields CSVVTDWSYEQYF.

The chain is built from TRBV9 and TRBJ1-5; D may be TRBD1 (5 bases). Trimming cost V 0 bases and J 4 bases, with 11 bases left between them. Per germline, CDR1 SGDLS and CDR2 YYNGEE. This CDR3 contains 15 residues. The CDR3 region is CASSVAGAENQPQHF. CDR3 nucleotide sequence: TGTGCCAGCAGCGTAGCTGGGGCCGAAAATCAGCCCCAGCATTTT.

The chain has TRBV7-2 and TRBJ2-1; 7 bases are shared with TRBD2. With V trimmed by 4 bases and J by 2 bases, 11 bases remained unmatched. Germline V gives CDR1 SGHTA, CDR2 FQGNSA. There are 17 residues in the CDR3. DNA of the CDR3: TGTGCCAGCAGCTCTCAAGGAGCGGGATCCCCCTACAATGAGCAGTTCTTC. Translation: CASSSQGAGSPYNEQFF.

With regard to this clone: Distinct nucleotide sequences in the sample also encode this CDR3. CDR3 sequence (DNA): TGCAGTGCTAGATCCGCCTACGAGCAGTACTTC. Amino acid sequence: CSARSAYEQYF. The chain links TRBV20-1 to TRBJ2-7; D gene unclear. V was cut by 2 bases and J by 2 bases, with 4 bases left in between. CDR3 size: 11 residues. From germline, CDR1 is DFQATT and CDR2 SNEGSKA (reference sequence).

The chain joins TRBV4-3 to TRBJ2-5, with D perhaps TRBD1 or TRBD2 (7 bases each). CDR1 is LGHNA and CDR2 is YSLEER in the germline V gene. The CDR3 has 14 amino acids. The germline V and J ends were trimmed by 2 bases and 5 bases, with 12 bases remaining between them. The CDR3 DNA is TGCGCCAGCAGCCAAAGCAGGGGGGGCGAGACCCAGTACTTC. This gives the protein CASSQSRGGETQYF.

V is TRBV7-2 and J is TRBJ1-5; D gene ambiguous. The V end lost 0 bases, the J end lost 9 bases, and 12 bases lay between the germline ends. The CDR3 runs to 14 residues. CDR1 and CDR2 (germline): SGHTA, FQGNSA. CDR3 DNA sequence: TGTGCCAGCAGCTTAGCCCCCATTGATGCGCCCCAGCATTTT. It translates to CASSLAPIDAPQHF.

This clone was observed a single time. In DNA, the CDR3 is TGTGCCAGCTCACCAGGAGGGGGAGACACTGAAGCTTTCTTT. Its translation: CASSPGGGDTEAFF. V gene TRBV18 combines with J gene TRBJ1-1, with a weak D call TRBD1 (6 bases). Trimming removed 2 bases at V and 3 bases at J, with 10 bases between. The CDR3 covers 14 residues. From germline, CDR1 is KGHSH and CDR2 LQKENI.

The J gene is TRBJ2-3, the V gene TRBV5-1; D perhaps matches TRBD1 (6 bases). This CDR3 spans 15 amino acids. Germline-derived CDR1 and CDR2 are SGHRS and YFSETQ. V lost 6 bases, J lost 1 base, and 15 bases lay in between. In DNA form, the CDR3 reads TGCGCCAGCACTCCCGGATACAGGGGCACAGATACGCAGTATTTT. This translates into CASTPGYRGTDTQYF.

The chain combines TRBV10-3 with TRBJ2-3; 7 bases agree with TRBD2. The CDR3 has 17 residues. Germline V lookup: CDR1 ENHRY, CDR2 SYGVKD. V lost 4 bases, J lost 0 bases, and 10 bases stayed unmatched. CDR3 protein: CAISGALAGESTDTQYF. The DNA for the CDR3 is TGTGCCATCAGTGGAGCACTTGCGGGAGAGAGCACAGATACGCAGTATTTT.

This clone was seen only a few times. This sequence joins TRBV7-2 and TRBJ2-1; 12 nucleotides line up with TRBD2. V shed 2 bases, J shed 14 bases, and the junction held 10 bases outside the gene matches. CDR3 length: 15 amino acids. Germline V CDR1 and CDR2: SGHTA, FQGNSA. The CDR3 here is CASSLTRLAGAFEFF. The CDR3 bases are TGTGCCAGCAGCTTAACTCGACTAGCGGGGGCCTTTGAGTTCTTC.

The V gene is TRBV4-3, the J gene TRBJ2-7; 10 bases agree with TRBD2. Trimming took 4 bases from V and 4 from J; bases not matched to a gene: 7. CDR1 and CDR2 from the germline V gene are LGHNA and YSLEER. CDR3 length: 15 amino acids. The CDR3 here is CASSLEGAGGYEQYF. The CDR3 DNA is TGCGCCAGCAGCCTAGAAGGAGCGGGAGGGTACGAGCAGTACTTC.

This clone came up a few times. As DNA, the CDR3 is TGCGCCAGCAGCCAGGGACTAGCGAACACCGGGGAGCTGTTTTTT. Amino acids: CASSQGLANTGELFF. The chain recombines TRBV4-1 with TRBJ2-2; 8 bases are a match to TRBD2. Unmatched junction bases numbered 0, after V lost 3 bases and J lost 0 bases. Germline V lookup: CDR1 MGHRA, CDR2 YSYEKL. CDR3 length: 15 amino acids.

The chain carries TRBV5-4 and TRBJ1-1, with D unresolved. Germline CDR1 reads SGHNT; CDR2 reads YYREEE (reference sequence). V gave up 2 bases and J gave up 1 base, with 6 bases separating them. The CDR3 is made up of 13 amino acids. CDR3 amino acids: CASSFSGNTEAFF. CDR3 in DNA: TGTGCCAGCAGCTTTTCGGGGAACACTGAAGCTTTCTTT.

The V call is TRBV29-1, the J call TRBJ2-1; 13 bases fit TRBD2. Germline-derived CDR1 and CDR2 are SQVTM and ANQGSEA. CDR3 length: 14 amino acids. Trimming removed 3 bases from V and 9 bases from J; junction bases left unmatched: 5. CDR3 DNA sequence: TGCAGCGTTGAGGGGACTAGCGGGACTGGTGAGCAGTTCTTC. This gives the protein CSVEGTSGTGEQFF.

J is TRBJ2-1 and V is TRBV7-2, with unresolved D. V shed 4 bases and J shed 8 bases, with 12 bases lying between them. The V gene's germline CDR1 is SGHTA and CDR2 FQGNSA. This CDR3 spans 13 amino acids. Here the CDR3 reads CASSSPWRHEQFF. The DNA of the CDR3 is TGTGCCAGCAGCTCCCCGTGGCGGCATGAGCAGTTCTTC.

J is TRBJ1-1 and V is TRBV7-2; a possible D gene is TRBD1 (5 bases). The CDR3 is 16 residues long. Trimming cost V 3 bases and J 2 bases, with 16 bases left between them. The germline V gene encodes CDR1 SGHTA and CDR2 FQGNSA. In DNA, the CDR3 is TGTGCCAGCAGCTTGGTCAGGGAGTGGATCAACACTGAAGCTTTCTTT. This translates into CASSLVREWINTEAFF.

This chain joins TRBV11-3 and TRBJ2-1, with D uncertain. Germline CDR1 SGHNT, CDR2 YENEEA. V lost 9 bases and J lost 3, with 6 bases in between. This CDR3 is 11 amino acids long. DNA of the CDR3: TGTGCCAGTGGATACTACAATGAGCAGTTCTTC. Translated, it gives CASGYYNEQFF.